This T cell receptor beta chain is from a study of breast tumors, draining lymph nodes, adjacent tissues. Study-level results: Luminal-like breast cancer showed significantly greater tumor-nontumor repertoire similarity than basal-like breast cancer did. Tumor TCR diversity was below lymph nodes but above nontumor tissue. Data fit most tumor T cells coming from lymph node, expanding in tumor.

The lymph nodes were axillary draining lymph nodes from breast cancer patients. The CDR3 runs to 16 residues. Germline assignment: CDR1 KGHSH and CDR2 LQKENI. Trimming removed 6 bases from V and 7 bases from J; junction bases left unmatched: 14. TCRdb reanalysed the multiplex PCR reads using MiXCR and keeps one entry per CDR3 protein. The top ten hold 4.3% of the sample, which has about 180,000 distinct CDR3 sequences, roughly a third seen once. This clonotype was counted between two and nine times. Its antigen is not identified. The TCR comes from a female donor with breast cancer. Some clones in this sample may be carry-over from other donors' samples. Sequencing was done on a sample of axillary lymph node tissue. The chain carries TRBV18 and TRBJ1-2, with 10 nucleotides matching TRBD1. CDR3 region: CASSPGVDRGLSGYTF. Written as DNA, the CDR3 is TGTGCCAGCTCTCCAGGGGTTGACAGGGGGCTGAGTGGCTACACCTTC.